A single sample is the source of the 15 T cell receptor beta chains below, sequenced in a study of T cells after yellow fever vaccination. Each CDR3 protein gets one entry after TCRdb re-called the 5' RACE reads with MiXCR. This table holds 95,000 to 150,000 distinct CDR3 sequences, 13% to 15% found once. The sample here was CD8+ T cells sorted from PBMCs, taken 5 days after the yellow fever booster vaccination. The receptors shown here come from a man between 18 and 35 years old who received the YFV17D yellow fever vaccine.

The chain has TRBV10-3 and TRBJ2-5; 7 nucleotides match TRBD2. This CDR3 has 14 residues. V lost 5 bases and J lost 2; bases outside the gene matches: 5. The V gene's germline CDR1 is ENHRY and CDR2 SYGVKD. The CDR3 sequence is CAISSSGMQETQYF. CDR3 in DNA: TGTGCCATCAGTTCTAGCGGAATGCAAGAGACCCAGTACTTC.

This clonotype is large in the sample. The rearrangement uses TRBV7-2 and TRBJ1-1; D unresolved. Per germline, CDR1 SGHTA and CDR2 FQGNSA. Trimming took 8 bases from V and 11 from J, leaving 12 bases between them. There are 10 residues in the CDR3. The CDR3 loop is CASGRLGAFF. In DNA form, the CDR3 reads TGTGCCAGCGGGCGGTTGGGGGCTTTCTTT.

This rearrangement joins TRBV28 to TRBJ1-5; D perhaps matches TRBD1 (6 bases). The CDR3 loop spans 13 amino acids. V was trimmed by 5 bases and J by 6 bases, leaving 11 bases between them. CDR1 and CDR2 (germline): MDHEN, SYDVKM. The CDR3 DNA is TGTGCCAGCAGTAACACAGGGCTTCAGCCCCAGCATTTT. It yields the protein CASSNTGLQPQHF.

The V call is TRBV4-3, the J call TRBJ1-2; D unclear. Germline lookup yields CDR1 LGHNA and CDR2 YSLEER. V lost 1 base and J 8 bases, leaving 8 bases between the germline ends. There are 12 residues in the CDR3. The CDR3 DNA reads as TGCGCCAGCAGCCAAGCCGGGTGGGGCTACACCTTC. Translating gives CASSQAGWGYTF.

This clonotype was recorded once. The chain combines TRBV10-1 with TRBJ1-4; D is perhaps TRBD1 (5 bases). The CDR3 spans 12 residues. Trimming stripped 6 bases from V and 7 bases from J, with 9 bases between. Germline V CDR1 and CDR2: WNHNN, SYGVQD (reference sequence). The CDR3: CASRPGPEKLFF. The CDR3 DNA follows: TGCGCCAGCAGGCCGGGACCTGAAAAACTGTTTTTT.

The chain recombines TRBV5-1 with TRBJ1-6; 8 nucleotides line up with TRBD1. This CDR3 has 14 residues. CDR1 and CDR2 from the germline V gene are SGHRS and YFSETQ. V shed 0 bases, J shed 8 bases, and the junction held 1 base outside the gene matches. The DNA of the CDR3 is TGCGCCAGCAGCTTGGAGACAGGGGATTCACCCCTCCACTTT. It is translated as CASSLETGDSPLHF.

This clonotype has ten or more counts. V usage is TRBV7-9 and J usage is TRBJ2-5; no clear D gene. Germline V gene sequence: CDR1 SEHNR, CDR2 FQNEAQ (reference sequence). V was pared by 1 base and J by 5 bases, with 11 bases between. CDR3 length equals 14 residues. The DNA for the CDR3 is TGTGCCAGCAGCTTAGTCGGGTCCCCCGAGACCCAGTACTTC. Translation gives CASSLVGSPETQYF.

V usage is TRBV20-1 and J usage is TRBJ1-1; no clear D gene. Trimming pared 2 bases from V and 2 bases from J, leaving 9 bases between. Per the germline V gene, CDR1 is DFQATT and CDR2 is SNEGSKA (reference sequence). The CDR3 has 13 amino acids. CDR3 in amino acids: CSARSGDNTEAFF. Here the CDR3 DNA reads TGCAGTGCTAGATCCGGGGATAACACTGAAGCTTTCTTT.

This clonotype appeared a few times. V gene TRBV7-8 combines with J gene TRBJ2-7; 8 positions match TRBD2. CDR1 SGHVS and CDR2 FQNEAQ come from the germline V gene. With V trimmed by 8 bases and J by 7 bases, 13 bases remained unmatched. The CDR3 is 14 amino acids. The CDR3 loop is CASHQVRGTREQYF. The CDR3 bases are TGTGCCAGCCATCAAGTCCGGGGGACTAGGGAGCAGTACTTC.

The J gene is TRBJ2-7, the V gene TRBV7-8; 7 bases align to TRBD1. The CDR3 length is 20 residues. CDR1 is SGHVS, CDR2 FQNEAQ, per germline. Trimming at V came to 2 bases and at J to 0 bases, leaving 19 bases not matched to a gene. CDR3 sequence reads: CASSLRGGQEGTVGSYEQYF. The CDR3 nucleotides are TGTGCCAGCAGCTTAAGAGGGGGCCAGGAAGGGACCGTAGGCTCCTACGAGCAGTACTTC.

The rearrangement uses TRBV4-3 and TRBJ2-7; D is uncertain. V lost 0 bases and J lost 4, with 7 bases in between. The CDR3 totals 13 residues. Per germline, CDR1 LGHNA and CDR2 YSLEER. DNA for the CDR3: TGCGCCAGCAGCCAAGACTTAAATTACGAGCAGTACTTC. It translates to CASSQDLNYEQYF.

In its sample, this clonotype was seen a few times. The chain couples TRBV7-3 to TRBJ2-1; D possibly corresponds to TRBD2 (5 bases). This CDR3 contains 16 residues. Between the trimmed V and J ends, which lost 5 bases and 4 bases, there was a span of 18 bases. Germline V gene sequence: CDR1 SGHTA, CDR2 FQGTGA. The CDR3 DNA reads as TGTGCCAGCAGCCCCTGGGCTGAAGGGAGTTACAATGAGCAGTTCTTC. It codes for CASSPWAEGSYNEQFF.

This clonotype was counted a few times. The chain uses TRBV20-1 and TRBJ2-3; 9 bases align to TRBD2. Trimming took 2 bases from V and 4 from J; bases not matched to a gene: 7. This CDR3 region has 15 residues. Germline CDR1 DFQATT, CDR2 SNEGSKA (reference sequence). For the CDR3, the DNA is TGCAGTGCTAGATTGGCGGGGGGGCCCCCAGATACGCAGTATTTT. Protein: CSARLAGGPPDTQYF.

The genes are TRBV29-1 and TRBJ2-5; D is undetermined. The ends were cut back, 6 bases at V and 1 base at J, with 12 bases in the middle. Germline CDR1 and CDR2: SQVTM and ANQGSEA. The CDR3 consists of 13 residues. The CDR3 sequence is CSVLEAAQETQYF. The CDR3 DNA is TGCAGCGTCCTTGAAGCAGCCCAAGAGACCCAGTACTTC. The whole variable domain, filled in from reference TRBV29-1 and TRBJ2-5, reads SAVISQKPSRDICQRGTSLTIQCQVDSQVTMMFWYRQQPGQSLTLIATANQGSEATYESGFVIDKFPISRPNLTFSTLTVSNMSPEDSSIYLCSVLEAAQETQYFGPGTRLLVL.

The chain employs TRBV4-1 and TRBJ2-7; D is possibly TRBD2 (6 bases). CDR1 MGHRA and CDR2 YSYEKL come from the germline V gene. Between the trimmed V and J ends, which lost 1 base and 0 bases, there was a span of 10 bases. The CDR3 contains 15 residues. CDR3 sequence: CASSQGSGLSYEQYF. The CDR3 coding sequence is TGCGCCAGCAGCCAAGGCAGCGGGCTCTCCTACGAGCAGTACTTC.